Each of the 6 T cell receptor beta chains below was sequenced from the same sample in a study of T cells in Graves' hyperthyroidism and ophthalmopathy. It was RNA transcripts that yielded the amplified TCR beta CDR3 regions. The HTBI set primed first-round TCR CDR3 RT-PCR. TCRdb reprocessed the multiplex PCR reads via MiXCR and lists one record per CDR3 protein. The data show approximately 370,000 distinct CDR3 sequences, just under 15% seen once. Sequencing input: blood. The origin of the receptors is a woman in her 30s with Graves' hyperthyroidism.

This clonotype was seen a handful of times. The chain carries TRBV7-9 and TRBJ2-1; D gene unclear. CDR1 is SEHNR and CDR2 is FQNEAQ in the germline V gene (reference sequence). The CDR3 is 14 amino acids. V lost 1 base and J lost 7, with 11 bases in between. CDR3 sequence (DNA): TGTGCCAGCAGCTTAGGGACCCAAGCGAATGAGCAGTTCTTC. Residues: CASSLGTQANEQFF.

The V and J genes are TRBV4-2 and TRBJ2-4; D perhaps matches TRBD1 (5 bases). In germline, CDR1 is LGHNA, CDR2 YNFKEQ. V was cut by 1 base and J by 9 bases, with 19 bases left in between. The CDR3 has 16 amino acids. The chain's CDR3 is CASSQGVGAERSIQYF. The CDR3 DNA sequence: TGTGCCAGCAGCCAAGGTGTTGGGGCTGAGCGTAGCATTCAGTACTTC.

This clonotype was observed at least ten times. V and J are TRBV28 and TRBJ2-7, with D perhaps TRBD1 or TRBD2 (6 bases each). CDR3 length: 14 amino acids. In germline, CDR1 is MDHEN, CDR2 SYDVKM. Trimming cost V 6 bases and J 1 base, with 13 bases left between them. The CDR3 sequence: CASSLGGKSYEQYF. CDR3 nucleotide sequence: TGTGCCAGCAGCCTAGGGGGGAAGTCCTACGAGCAGTACTTC.

The sample holds many counts of this clonotype. The rearrangement joins TRBV12-3 or TRBV12-4 to TRBJ2-5; 8 bases are shared with TRBD1. J was trimmed by 5 bases and V by 6 bases; bases with no gene match: 14. This CDR3 contains 16 residues. The CDR3 is CASRSRTGSKVETQYF. The CDR3 nucleotides are TGTGCCAGCAGGTCCCGGACAGGGAGTAAGGTCGAGACCCAGTACTTC.

This clonotype was seen a few times. Possible read error: a much larger clone is one base away. The conserved final phenylalanine or tryptophan is absent from the CDR3, which likely points to a read error. The chain employs TRBV28 and TRBJ1-1; D is ambiguous. Between the trimmed V and J ends, which lost 5 bases and 7 bases, there was a span of 14 bases. The CDR3 is made up of 13 amino acids. Germline-derived CDR1 and CDR2 are MDHEN and SYDVKM. The CDR3 spells CASSPQRASEAFL. As DNA, the CDR3 is TGTGCCAGCAGTCCCCAAAGGGCTAGTGAAGCTTTCCTT.

This clonotype was counted ten times or more. This chain connects TRBV27 to TRBJ2-1, with 10 nucleotides matching TRBD1. V lost 3 bases, J lost 9 bases, and 2 bases stayed unmatched. This CDR3 has 13 amino acids. Germline V gene lookup returns CDR1 MNHEY and CDR2 SMNVEV (reference sequence). CDR3 loop: CASSLDRGSEQFF. In DNA form, the CDR3 reads TGTGCCAGCAGTTTGGACAGGGGGAGTGAGCAGTTCTTC.